The next 19 T cell receptor beta chains were all read from a single sample in a study of cytomegalovirus exposure and HLA in healthy donors. Primers included in the PCR were 60 Vbeta and 13 Jbeta primers. Profiled with immunoSEQ multiplex PCR; TCRdb holds only in-frame clones, not every one. The data show some 90,000 clones, 70% to 80% seen once. What was sequenced was PBMCs. These receptors all come from a woman between 50 and 59 years old in good health and CMV-seropositive.

The chain uses TRBV7-2 and TRBJ2-3; 9 bases line up with TRBD2. CDR1 is SGHTA and CDR2 is FQGNSA in the germline V gene. V gave up 3 bases and J gave up 3 bases; unmatched junction bases: 4. This CDR3 is 15 amino acids long. The CDR3 sequence: CASSFGAGGTDTQYF. The CDR3 nucleotides are TGTGCCAGCAGCTTCGGAGCGGGGGGAACAGATACGCAGTATTTT.

The genes are TRBV7-9 and TRBJ2-7, with TRBD1 as a possible D gene (6 bases). Germline loops: CDR1 SEHNR, CDR2 FQNEAQ (reference sequence). V shed 6 bases and J shed 1 base, with 16 bases lying between them. There are 15 residues in the CDR3. CDR3 bases: TGTGCCAGCAGTCCTATAGGGGGTCAATCCTACGAGCAGTACTTC. Amino acid sequence: CASSPIGGQSYEQYF.

This rearrangement joins TRBV7-9 to TRBJ1-1; TRBD1 agrees at 9 bases. The CDR3 contains 14 residues. Trimming took 5 bases from V and 1 from J; bases not matched to a gene: 2. The germline gives CDR1 SEHNR, CDR2 FQNEAQ (reference sequence). CDR3 DNA: TGTGCCAGCAGCGCGGGACAGGGGAACACTGAAGCTTTCTTT. This gives the protein CASSAGQGNTEAFF.

The chain employs TRBV11-3 and TRBJ1-6; 10 bases align to TRBD1. This CDR3 is 17 amino acids long. Germline V gene sequence: CDR1 SGHNT, CDR2 YENEEA. Losses at the gene ends were 5 bases for V and 3 bases for J; bases not matched to a gene: 7. This chain's CDR3 is CASSLRQGALYNSPLHF. In DNA form, the CDR3 reads TGTGCCAGCAGCCTACGACAGGGGGCGCTCTATAATTCACCCCTCCACTTT.

There are a few counts of this clone. The DNA for the CDR3 is TGTGCCAGTCAGGGACTCCCGCAGAACACTGAAGCTTTCTTT. Protein product: CASQGLPQNTEAFF. The V call is TRBV19, the J call TRBJ1-1; D might be TRBD1 (5 bases). Germline assignment: CDR1 LNHDA and CDR2 SQIVND (reference sequence). This CDR3 comprises 14 residues. V gave up 8 bases and J gave up 1 base, with 14 bases separating them.

The V call is TRBV4-2, the J call TRBJ2-1; TRBD2 agrees at 10 bases. The junction had 9 bases not matched to a gene; V was cut back by 1 base and J by 6 bases. Germline V gives CDR1 LGHNA, CDR2 YNFKEQ. The CDR3 extends over 17 amino acids. For the CDR3, the DNA is TGTGCCAGCAGCCAAGGAGAGGGACTAGCGAGGTTCAATGAGCAGTTCTTC. This sequence encodes CASSQGEGLARFNEQFF.

The rearrangement links TRBV5-1 to TRBJ1-1; D is undetermined. CDR3 length equals 18 residues. Trimming took 1 base from V and 0 from J, leaving 19 bases between them. Germline V gives CDR1 SGHRS, CDR2 YFSETQ. The chain's CDR3 is CASSLLGAERTLNTEAFF. The CDR3 nucleotides read TGCGCCAGCAGCTTGTTAGGAGCGGAGCGTACCCTGAACACTGAAGCTTTCTTT.

The chain carries TRBV19 and TRBJ2-3, with a weak D call TRBD1 (6 bases). V lost 4 bases and J 0 bases, leaving 11 bases between the germline ends. Germline lookup yields CDR1 LNHDA and CDR2 SQIVND (reference sequence). The length of the CDR3 is 15 residues. CDR3 in DNA: TGTGCCAGTAGTACGGACAGTCCTAGCACAGATACGCAGTATTTT. It encodes CASSTDSPSTDTQYF.

This clone was seen a few times. J is TRBJ2-1 and V is TRBV5-6; 10 bases are shared with TRBD2. The germline V gene encodes CDR1 SGHDT and CDR2 YYEEEE. The CDR3 length is 16 residues. J gave up 5 bases and V 4 bases, and 9 bases lay outside the gene matches. The CDR3 DNA sequence: TGTGCCAGCAGCGGAACTGGACTAGCGGCCAACAATGAGCAGTTCTTC. The encoded protein is CASSGTGLAANNEQFF.

The chain carries TRBV11-3 and TRBJ2-1; 12 bases line up with TRBD2. The CDR3 loop spans 16 amino acids. The germline gives CDR1 SGHNT, CDR2 YENEEA. V lost 5 bases and J lost 6; bases outside the gene matches: 8. For the CDR3, the DNA is TGTGCCAGCAGCCCCCCGACTAGCGGGAGAGGCAATGAGCAGTTCTTC. It encodes CASSPPTSGRGNEQFF.

This clone showed up just a few times. The chain couples TRBV29-1 to TRBJ2-2, with D tentatively TRBD1 (6 bases). The V gene lost 8 bases and the J gene lost 3 bases, with 16 bases spanning the gap. CDR1 and CDR2 (germline): SQVTM, ANQGSEA. This CDR3 region has 14 residues. CDR3 sequence reads: CSYTGLRDTGELFF. CDR3 nucleotides: TGCAGCTATACAGGGTTGAGGGACACCGGGGAGCTGTTTTTT.

V usage is TRBV27 and J usage is TRBJ1-4; maybe TRBD1 (5 bases). V was trimmed by 5 bases and J by 8 bases, leaving 18 bases between them. This CDR3 spans 15 amino acids. Germline values: CDR1 MNHEY, CDR2 SMNVEV (reference sequence). The CDR3: CASSEPGLRGEKLFF. The DNA for the CDR3 is TGTGCCAGCAGTGAACCGGGACTGCGAGGAGAAAAACTGTTTTTT.

V gene TRBV7-9 combines with J gene TRBJ2-3; possible D gene TRBD1, 5 bases. The CDR3 is made up of 16 amino acids. Trimming removed 4 bases at V and 2 bases at J, with 16 bases between. The V gene's germline CDR1 is SEHNR and CDR2 FQNEAQ (reference sequence). As DNA, the CDR3 is TGTGCCAGCAGCTCGCAAAGGGGTGGTCCCACAGATACGCAGTATTTT. This encodes CASSSQRGGPTDTQYF.

This clone was found once. The chain carries TRBV7-2 and TRBJ2-5; 8 nucleotides align to TRBD2. Near its end, the DNA agrees better with TRBJ2-7, so the J call may be wrong. Per the germline V gene, CDR1 is SGHTA and CDR2 is FQGNSA. This CDR3 comprises 15 residues. The CDR3 region has the DNA TGTGCCAGCAGCTTAGAACTAGCGGTTTCCTACGAGCAGTACTTC. Protein product: CASSLELAVSYEQYF.

The gene calls are TRBV28 and TRBJ1-1; possible D gene TRBD1, 5 bases. The CDR3 covers 14 residues. The V end was cut by 6 bases, the J end by 2 bases, with 13 bases between. Germline V gene data show CDR1 as MDHEN and CDR2 as SYDVKM. In DNA, the CDR3 is TGTGCCAGCAGCACGGCGGGGGAAAACACTGAAGCTTTCTTT. Its protein is CASSTAGENTEAFF.

This chain joins TRBV6-6 and TRBJ1-5; 7 positions agree with TRBD1. Germline CDR1 reads MNHNY; CDR2 reads SVGAGI (reference sequence). V dropped 6 bases and J dropped 3; count of bases not matched to a gene: 5. This CDR3 is 14 amino acids long. CDR3 amino acids: CASSSTGFNQPQHF. The CDR3 nucleotides are TGTGCCAGCAGCTCGACAGGGTTCAATCAGCCCCAGCATTTT.

The gene calls are TRBV29-1 and TRBJ1-4; D not certain. The length of the CDR3 is 12 residues. The germline V gene encodes CDR1 SQVTM and CDR2 ANQGSEA. V was cut by 5 bases and J by 5 bases, with 9 bases left in between. CDR3 coding DNA: TGCAGCGTTTTGGTGGGCAATGAAAAACTGTTTTTT. Translation: CSVLVGNEKLFF.

The chain is built from TRBV29-1 and TRBJ2-2; no clear D gene. This CDR3 region has 12 residues. CDR1 is SQVTM and CDR2 is ANQGSEA in the germline V gene. The germline V and J ends were trimmed by 5 bases and 3 bases, with 7 bases remaining between them. The DNA for the CDR3 is TGCAGCGTTACCCCGGACACCGGGGAGCTGTTTTTT. Translated, it gives CSVTPDTGELFF.

V and J are TRBV11-3 and TRBJ1-1; possibly TRBD1 for D (6 bases). This CDR3 region has 15 residues. Trimming took 5 bases from V and 1 from J, leaving 14 bases between them. CDR1 and CDR2 (germline): SGHNT, YENEEA. This CDR3 reads CASSRRTDPNTEAFF. Written as DNA, the CDR3 is TGTGCCAGCAGCCGTAGGACAGACCCGAACACTGAAGCTTTCTTT.